The 28 T cell receptor beta chains in this list originate from one sample, sequenced in a study of shared clonotypes between healthy human individuals. The assay was immunoSEQ multiplex PCR, and TCRdb's table has in-frame clones only and misses some. The table includes approximately 350,000 clones, around 74% detected once. Sequencing was carried out using memory CD4+ T cells sorted from blood. Subset specified: CD45RA-negative fraction. These receptors were obtained from a young man in good health.

This clone came up many times. The chain employs TRBV21-1 and TRBJ2-2; the listed D gene, TRBD1, was not tested against the DNA. TRBV21-1 corresponds to a pseudogene. The CDR3 consists of 20 residues. The CDR3 spells CASSKGDSRTRGIMRRELFF. DNA for the CDR3: TGTGCCAGCAGCAAAGGTGACAGCCGAACTCGCGGAATAATGCGCCGGGAGCTGTTTTTT.

This chain joins TRBV6-1 and TRBJ2-1, with D maybe TRBD2 (5 bases). Germline V gene lookup returns CDR1 MNHNS and CDR2 SASEGT. This CDR3 has 14 amino acids. Trimming stripped 0 bases from V and 10 bases from J, with 13 bases between. CDR3 loop: CASSEAGASLEQFF. In DNA, the CDR3 is TGTGCCAGCAGTGAAGCGGGAGCCTCCTTAGAGCAGTTCTTC.

The chain is built from TRBV21-1 and TRBJ2-7; the table gives TRBD2 as D, unverified against the DNA. TRBV21-1 is a pseudogene locus. The CDR3 has 17 amino acids. CDR3 region: CASSILSGRGGRIEQYF. CDR3 bases: TGTGCCAGCAGCATCCTGAGCGGGAGAGGGGGAAGGATCGAGCAGTACTTC.

The chain combines TRBV7-7 with TRBJ2-1; D is unclear. The CDR3 sequence is 13 residues long. Between the trimmed V and J ends, which lost 6 bases and 9 bases, there was a span of 15 bases. Per the germline V gene, CDR1 is SSHAT and CDR2 is FNYEAQ (reference sequence). CDR3 bases: TGTGCCAGCAGTACCGTAGGGTCGGGTGAGCAGTTCTTC. It specifies CASSTVGSGEQFF.

V is TRBV6-1 and J is TRBJ1-2; tentatively, D is TRBD1 (5 bases). CDR3 length equals 10 residues. Looked up from germline, CDR1 is MNHNS and CDR2 is SASEGT. The CDR3 loop is CLTGNYGYTF. Written as DNA, the CDR3 is TGTCTTACAGGAAACTATGGCTACACCTTC.

This clone was observed many times. The chain carries TRBV7-9 and TRBJ1-5; no clear D. V was cut by 4 bases and J by 6 bases, with 19 bases left in between. This CDR3 is 16 amino acids long. Looked up from germline, CDR1 is SEHNR and CDR2 is FQNEAQ (reference sequence). In nucleotides, the CDR3 is TGTGCCAGCAGCTCTGCGCATGAGGGTGAGGTTCAGCCCCAGCATTTT. It encodes CASSSAHEGEVQPQHF.

This clone has only a few counts. J is TRBJ2-1 and V is TRBV9, with 14 bases that match TRBD2. There are 18 residues in the CDR3. V dropped 0 bases and J dropped 3; count of bases not matched to a gene: 5. Germline V gene data show CDR1 as SGDLS and CDR2 as YYNGEE. The CDR3, as DNA: TGTGCCAGCAGCGTAGGACTAGCGGGAGGGCCAAGCTACAATGAGCAGTTCTTC. This encodes CASSVGLAGGPSYNEQFF.

The chain uses TRBV11-2 and TRBJ1-1; D ambiguous. CDR3 length equals 15 residues. Trimming took off 5 bases at V and 3 bases at J, with 16 bases between the two ends. CDR1 is SGHAT and CDR2 is FQNNGV in the germline V gene. Here the CDR3 reads CASSLLTAPDTEAFF. The DNA of the CDR3 is TGTGCCAGCAGCCTTTTAACAGCCCCAGACACTGAAGCTTTCTTT. Together with reference TRBV11-2 and TRBJ1-1, the CDR3 gives the full variable domain: EAGVAQSPRYKIIEKRQSVAFWCNPISGHATLYWYQQILGQGPKLLIQFQNNGVVDDSQLPKDRFSAERLKGVDSTLKIQPAKLEDSAVYLCASSLLTAPDTEAFFGQGTRLTVV.

V usage is TRBV4-1 and J usage is TRBJ2-4, with D tentatively TRBD1 (6 bases). The CDR3 covers 17 residues. V was clipped by 1 base and J by 0 bases, with 13 bases between them. Germline V CDR1 and CDR2: MGHRA, YSYEKL. The DNA for the CDR3 is TGCGCCAGCAGCCAAGGGACAGTGCTACTAGCCAAAAACATTCAGTACTTC. Its protein is CASSQGTVLLAKNIQYF.

V gene TRBV19 combines with J gene TRBJ1-1, with unresolved D. V was shortened by 8 bases and J by 1 base, with 8 bases between the two germline ends. The germline CDR1 and CDR2 sequences are LNHDA and SQIVND (reference sequence). CDR3 length: 12 residues. The CDR3 spells CASQTPNTEAFF. DNA of the CDR3: TGTGCCAGTCAGACACCGAACACTGAAGCTTTCTTT.

The chain links TRBV2 to TRBJ1-1, with D unresolved. Germline V gene sequence: CDR1 SNHLY, CDR2 FYNNEI. V was clipped by 5 bases and J by 7 bases, with 11 bases between them. The CDR3 covers 12 residues. Here the CDR3 DNA reads TGTGCCAGCAGTCGTCAGGCCTATGAAGCTTTCTTT. Protein sequence: CASSRQAYEAFF.

The rearrangement joins TRBV10-3 to TRBJ2-3, with 14 bases matching TRBD2. This CDR3 is built from 14 residues. CDR1 ENHRY and CDR2 SYGVKD come from the germline V gene. J lost 6 bases, V lost 8 bases, and 4 bases had no gene match. In DNA form, the CDR3 reads TGTGCCATCGGGACTAGCGGGAGCCCCGATACGCAGTATTTT. Its translation is CAIGTSGSPDTQYF.

V gene TRBV28 combines with J gene TRBJ2-4; D may be TRBD2 (6 bases). From germline, CDR1 is MDHEN and CDR2 SYDVKM. V gave up 5 bases and J gave up 0 bases, with 17 bases separating them. The CDR3 covers 17 residues. The CDR3 loop is CASSVTPVGLAKNIQYF. The CDR3 nucleotides are TGTGCCAGCAGTGTCACCCCTGTGGGACTAGCCAAAAACATTCAGTACTTC.

This clone was detected ten times or more. CDR3 sequence: CATSGQSGNQPQHF. CDR3 in DNA: TGTGCCACTTCGGGACAAAGTGGCAATCAGCCCCAGCATTTT. V and J are TRBV2 and TRBJ1-5; tentative D call: TRBD1 (6 bases). In germline, CDR1 is SNHLY, CDR2 FYNNEI. The CDR3 length is 14 residues. V was pared by 10 bases and J by 2 bases, with 15 bases between.

The V gene is TRBV5-5, the J gene TRBJ2-5; unclear D gene. This CDR3 is built from 14 residues. The germline CDR1 and CDR2 sequences are SGHKS and YYEKEE (reference sequence). The V end was cut by 0 bases, the J end by 7 bases, with 13 bases between. Written as DNA, the CDR3 is TGTGCCAGCAGCTTGGAATCCCAACGAGGGACCCAGTACTTC. As protein: CASSLESQRGTQYF.

Concerning this clone itself: Other DNA sequences in the same sample also yield this CDR3. The V gene is TRBV18, the J gene TRBJ2-7; tentative D call: TRBD2 (6 bases). The ends were cut back, 3 bases at V and 4 bases at J, with 7 bases in the middle. The CDR3 extends over 12 amino acids. Germline-derived CDR1 and CDR2 are KGHSH and LQKENI. DNA of the CDR3: TGTGCCAGCTCACCTGGAGGGTACGAGCAGTACTTC. It encodes CASSPGGYEQYF.

The CDR3 loop is CASNILGYNEQFF. CDR3 DNA: TGTGCCAGTAATATCCTTGGCTACAATGAGCAGTTCTTC. The chain has TRBV19 and TRBJ2-1; D is uncertain. V lost 7 bases, J lost 3 bases, and 10 bases lay in between. Germline V lookup: CDR1 LNHDA, CDR2 SQIVND (reference sequence). CDR3 size: 13 residues.

This clone was recorded a few times. The rearrangement joins TRBV7-2 to TRBJ2-5; 8 positions agree with TRBD2. Germline CDR1 and CDR2: SGHTA and FQGNSA. V was clipped by 5 bases and J by 6 bases; unmatched bases: 14. The CDR3 covers 16 residues. The CDR3 nucleotides are TGTGCCAGCAGCAAGGATACGGGAGGGCCCCCCAAGACCCAGTACTTC. Translation: CASSKDTGGPPKTQYF.

The CDR3: CASSSGQPNTEAFF. The CDR3 DNA reads as TGTGCCAGCAGCTCCGGACAGCCAAACACTGAAGCTTTCTTT. The V and J genes are TRBV7-9 and TRBJ1-1; tentative D call: TRBD1 (6 bases). The CDR3 loop spans 14 amino acids. Germline loops: CDR1 SEHNR, CDR2 FQNEAQ (reference sequence). V was pared by 4 bases and J by 2 bases, with 11 bases between.

The chain joins TRBV5-6 to TRBJ2-1; D possibly corresponds to TRBD2 (6 bases). CDR3 length: 14 residues. Germline V lookup: CDR1 SGHDT, CDR2 YYEEEE. The germline V and J ends were trimmed by 2 bases and 9 bases, with 15 bases remaining between them. CDR3 in DNA: TGTGCCAGCAGCTTAGATCTAGCGTCTCTTGAGCAGTTCTTC. Amino acid sequence: CASSLDLASLEQFF.

V is TRBV5-1 and J is TRBJ2-3; D unresolved. The V gene's germline CDR1 is SGHRS and CDR2 YFSETQ. Trimming cost V 0 bases and J 0 bases, with 8 bases left between them. The CDR3 totals 15 residues. CDR3 bases: TGCGCCAGCAGCTTGGCGCCACCTAGCACAGATACGCAGTATTTT. As protein: CASSLAPPSTDTQYF. Looking up the rest from reference TRBV5-1 and TRBJ2-3 gives the full variable domain: KAGVTQTPRYLIKTRGQQVTLSCSPISGHRSVSWYQQTPGQGLQFLFEYFSETQRNKGNFPGRFSGRQFSNSRSEMNVSTLELGDSALYLCASSLAPPSTDTQYFGPGTRLTVL.

V is TRBV29-1 and J is TRBJ2-1; 7 nucleotides match TRBD2. This CDR3 has 12 amino acids. The germline V gene has CDR1 SQVTM and CDR2 ANQGSEA. The V segment lost 7 bases and the J segment 6 bases; nucleotides outside the gene matches: 6. The CDR3 coding sequence is TGCAGCGGCGGACTAGGGATCAATGAGCAGTTCTTC. Encoded protein: CSGGLGINEQFF.

In its sample, this clone was seen a few times. The chain recombines TRBV28 with TRBJ2-7; D possibly corresponds to TRBD1 (5 bases). The germline CDR1 and CDR2 sequences are MDHEN and SYDVKM. The V and J ends lost 7 bases and 0 bases respectively, with 22 bases between them. The CDR3 is 17 amino acids. The CDR3 reads CASKGPQVTKTSYEQYF. The DNA for the CDR3 is TGTGCCAGCAAGGGGCCGCAGGTAACGAAGACCTCCTACGAGCAGTACTTC.

V and J are TRBV15 and TRBJ2-1; no firm D call. Germline assignment: CDR1 LNHNV and CDR2 YYDKDF (reference sequence). Trimming removed 0 bases from V and 6 bases from J, with 0 bases in between. The CDR3 contains 11 residues. The CDR3 region has the DNA TGTGCCACCAGCAGAGACAATGAGCAGTTCTTC. Its protein product is CATSRDNEQFF.

This clone was observed at least ten times. The chain has TRBV6-4 and TRBJ1-1; TRBD1 is a possible D gene (6 bases). This CDR3 region has 13 residues. V was pared by 6 bases and J by 10 bases, with 18 bases between. Germline V gene lookup returns CDR1 MRHNA and CDR2 SNTAGT. CDR3 bases: TGTGCCAGCAGCGAAACGCTGCAGGGGACAGCTTTCTTT. It codes for CASSETLQGTAFF.

The chain uses TRBV15 and TRBJ1-2, with 9 positions matching TRBD1. V gave up 5 bases and J gave up 4 bases; unmatched junction bases: 11. This CDR3 is built from 16 residues. Looked up from germline, CDR1 is LNHNV and CDR2 is YYDKDF (reference sequence). The CDR3 DNA reads as TGTGCCACCAGCCGGGACAGGGCCATCTTAGCCTATGGCTACACCTTC. It specifies CATSRDRAILAYGYTF.

The chain combines TRBV13 with TRBJ1-4; tentative D call: TRBD1 (5 bases). CDR1 and CDR2 (germline): PRHDT, FYEKMQ (reference sequence). The CDR3 is 15 residues long. V lost 6 bases and J lost 4, with 15 bases in between. The CDR3: CASSHRGRNNEKLFF. DNA for the CDR3: TGTGCCAGCAGTCATCGGGGACGGAATAATGAAAAACTGTTTTTT.

This clone was picked up a small number of times. The chain combines TRBV28 with TRBJ2-7, with D possibly TRBD1 on 5 matching bases. CDR3 length equals 18 residues. Germline CDR1 and CDR2: MDHEN and SYDVKM. V was shortened by 4 bases and J by 2 bases, with 24 bases between the two germline ends. The CDR3 DNA is TGTGCCAGCAGTTCTGCCCTCACACAGGCGCCACTCACCTACGAGCAGTACTTC. Amino acid sequence: CASSSALTQAPLTYEQYF.